This record covers a single TCR beta chain. What it binds is not known. Using immunoSEQ multiplex PCR, the repertoire was profiled, and TCRdb retains in-frame clones only, with some absent. The sample consists of 2 million to 3 million clones, 80% to 95% of them appearing once. These data originate in a study of shared clonotypes between healthy human individuals. The V end lost 5 bases, the J end lost 5 bases, and 13 bases lay between the germline ends. Germline assignment: CDR1 SGHTS and CDR2 YDEGEE. There are 14 residues in the CDR3. Findings and limits, study-wide: Naive CD4 clonotypes were shared across a handful of donors at around 5%.

The chain employs TRBV5-8 and TRBJ1-4, with D unclear. Sample: naive CD4+ T cells from PBMCs. Indicated subset: CD45RA+ positively selected. This receptor was taken from a man aged 18 to 29 in good health. Some clones in this sample may be carry-over from other donors' samples. The CDR3 sequence: CASSTGLGNEKLFF. The CDR3 nucleotides read TGTGCCAGCAGTACCGGGCTGGGAAATGAAAAACTGTTTTTT.